This is a list of T cell receptor beta chains from one sample in a study of OX40 agonist ivuxolimab in advanced cancers. Clones were sequenced by immunoSEQ multiplex PCR, and TCRdb holds only the in-frame ones, with some missing. The sample records roughly 80,000 clones, around 85% being singletons. The source was CD4+ or CD8+ T cells sorted from blood, collected in a trial of the OX40 agonist ivuxolimab. The receptors come from an adult with an advanced solid tumor such as melanoma, head and neck, liver or kidney cancer. Each CDR3 is given with its conserved first and last residue.

j_call v_call cdr3_aa
TRBJ1-2 TRBV19 CASSPGRARFLDYTF
TRBJ1-4 TRBV7-8 CASSSQRSGRRGEKLFF
TRBJ1-5 TRBV16 CASSQFPASNQPQHF
TRBJ2-1 TRBV5-8 CASSFRRGSSYNEQFF
TRBJ1-2 TRBV18 CASSPGRGPPSASYGYTF
TRBJ2-1 TRBV9 CASSVVGDFLNEQFF
TRBJ2-2 TRBV5-6 CASSWDRTFSGTGELFF
TRBJ1-5 TRBV5-8 CASSLEVGPSRGNQPQHF
TRBJ2-7 TRBV6-1 CASDNVLRYEQYF
TRBJ1-1 TRBV6-4 CASKKDFLGNTEAFF
TRBJ1-5 TRBV2 CASSDVGSGRQPQHF
TRBJ2-1 TRBV7-2 CASSLESRGRDEQFF
TRBJ2-4 TRBV28 CASSLSRGGDIQYF
TRBJ2-3 TRBV5-5 CASSLEPGGRTDTQYF
TRBJ2-7 TRBV29-1 CSVGAGTSIEQYF
TRBJ2-5 TRBV5-4 CASSLFQGAQETQYF
TRBJ2-2 TRBV5-1 CASSRQGADTGELFF
TRBJ2-1 TRBV28 CASKMGGRGLNEQFF
TRBJ2-3 TRBV7-2 CASKRFPSTDTQYF
TRBJ2-1 TRBV2 CASSGDSNEQFF
TRBJ1-2 TRBV18 CASSPRIELDYGYTF
TRBJ2-1 TRBV5-1 CASSLHYNEQFF
TRBJ2-7 TRBV18 CASGTQNYEQYF
TRBJ2-1 TRBV7-3 CASSSGLAGVSEQFF
TRBJ2-7 TRBV4-1 CASSRGRTSYEQYF
TRBJ1-6 TRBV15 CATSGSGDSPLHF
TRBJ2-7 TRBV20-1 CSARGSYEQYF
TRBJ2-4 TRBV4-1 CASSQASFKNIQYF
TRBJ1-2 TRBV4-1 CASSLAGQNYGYTF
TRBJ2-1 TRBV10-3 CAISESKQGAQEQFF
TRBJ2-2 TRBV7-2 CASSLRRGRNTGELFF
TRBJ2-1 TRBV29-1 CSVEGGALYNEQFF
TRBJ1-1 TRBV18 CASSPKTEAFF
TRBJ2-5 TRBV19 CASRGTSGAQETQYF
TRBJ2-5 TRBV10-3 CAISVGETQYF
TRBJ2-1 TRBV30 CAWSAIINEQFF
TRBJ2-7 TRBV7-2 CASSLVGTGAAYEQYF
TRBJ2-5 TRBV7-8 CASSYKETQYF
TRBJ2-7 TRBV4-2 CASSGSRRQEQYF
TRBJ1-4 TRBV28 CASRRALTGRNEKLFF
TRBJ2-1 TRBV7-2 CASSLLGGREFF
TRBJ2-7 TRBV13 CASSLLNTYEQYF
TRBJ1-4 TRBV5-4 CASSLAQGGGEKLFF